The 10 T cell receptor beta chains reported below all come from one sample, sequenced in a study of beta chain features in type 1 diabetes. What was sequenced were expressed TCRB transcripts, since all of the isolated RNA had been reverse transcribed. Data came from immunoSEQ multiplex PCR; TCRdb stores just in-frame clones and leaves some out. Here the sample spans 310,000 or so clones, roughly 8% being singletons. Sequenced: central memory CD4+ T cells from blood. The source is a woman aged 18-35 years in good health.

V is TRBV28 and J is TRBJ2-7, with 13 bases matching TRBD2. The V gene end was trimmed by 5 bases and the J gene end by 4 bases; junction bases not matched to a gene: 11. Germline V gives CDR1 MDHEN, CDR2 SYDVKM. This CDR3 is 17 amino acids long. CDR3 in DNA: TGTGCCAGCAGTGAAATCGGGACTAGCGGGATACGGTACGAGCAGTACTTC. This sequence encodes CASSEIGTSGIRYEQYF.

This chain links TRBV5-1 with TRBJ2-7, with 7 bases fitting TRBD1. This CDR3 has 15 amino acids. Germline-derived CDR1 and CDR2 are SGHRS and YFSETQ. Germline trimming cut 0 bases from V and 4 bases from J; bases unmatched to any gene: 7. CDR3 amino acids: CASSLAGGRGYEQYF. The DNA of the CDR3 is TGCGCCAGCAGCTTGGCGGGTGGCAGGGGGTACGAGCAGTACTTC.

The chain links TRBV19 to TRBJ2-1, with 12 nucleotides matching TRBD2. V shed 7 bases, J shed 3 bases, and the junction held 10 bases outside the gene matches. This CDR3 region has 17 residues. Germline V gene lookup returns CDR1 LNHDA and CDR2 SQIVND (reference sequence). CDR3 nucleotide sequence: TGTGCCAGTAAGAGCACAAGACTAGCGGGAGACTACAATGAGCAGTTCTTC. As protein: CASKSTRLAGDYNEQFF.

The V call is TRBV7-2, the J call TRBJ2-6, with a weak D call TRBD1 (6 bases). The CDR3 is 19 residues long. The germline CDR1 and CDR2 sequences are SGHTA and FQGNSA. The V gene lost 3 bases and the J gene lost 0 bases, with 18 bases spanning the gap. Written as DNA, the CDR3 is TGTGCCAGCAGCTTGTGGGCAGGGGAACAAGGCTCTGGGGCCAACGTCCTGACTTTC. Translated, it gives CASSLWAGEQGSGANVLTF.

The CDR3 loop reads CASSLLAGVGNEQFF. CDR3 bases: TGCGCCAGCAGCCTCTTAGCGGGAGTCGGGAATGAGCAGTTCTTC. The V gene is TRBV5-1, the J gene TRBJ2-1, with 9 bases that match TRBD2. J was trimmed by 7 bases and V by 4 bases; bases with no gene match: 9. CDR1 is SGHRS and CDR2 is YFSETQ in the germline V gene. The CDR3 has 15 amino acids.

This clone was detected a few times. The chain uses TRBV7-8 and TRBJ2-3, with D tentatively TRBD1 (6 bases). Germline V gene sequence: CDR1 SGHVS, CDR2 FQNEAQ. The ends were cut back, 6 bases at V and 3 bases at J, with 10 bases in the middle. This CDR3 comprises 13 residues. The CDR3 region has the DNA TGTGCCAGCAGTCAAGACAGGACAGATACGCAGTATTTT. Translating it yields CASSQDRTDTQYF.

This clone was found many times. The V gene is TRBV2, the J gene TRBJ1-5, with a weak D call TRBD1 (5 bases). Germline assignment: CDR1 SNHLY and CDR2 FYNNEI. Between the trimmed V and J ends, which lost 5 bases and 1 base, there was a span of 12 bases. There are 15 residues in the CDR3. The CDR3 DNA reads TGTGCCAGCAGTAAAGGGGATACGAGCAATCAGCCCCAGCATTTT. Translation: CASSKGDTSNQPQHF.

Written as DNA, the CDR3 is TGTGCCAGCAGTCTCAGCGGAGCCCTTCAAGAGACCCAGTACTTC. Residues: CASSLSGALQETQYF. The chain links TRBV2 to TRBJ2-5; D is possibly TRBD2 (5 bases). The V and J ends lost 5 bases and 2 bases respectively, with 15 bases between them. The CDR3 extends over 15 amino acids. CDR1 is SNHLY and CDR2 is FYNNEI in the germline V gene.

This clone showed up just a few times. This chain joins TRBV5-1 and TRBJ1-1; no reliable D call. Germline V CDR1 and CDR2: SGHRS, YFSETQ. The V end lost 4 bases, the J end lost 4 bases, and 17 bases lay between the germline ends. The CDR3 spans 15 residues. In DNA form, the CDR3 reads TGCGCCAGCAGCGTGGACGGCCGAAGATTCACTGAAGCTTTCTTT. Translating gives CASSVDGRRFTEAFF. The whole variable domain, remainder taken from reference TRBV5-1 and TRBJ1-1, is KAGVTQTPRYLIKTRGQQVTLSCSPISGHRSVSWYQQTPGQGLQFLFEYFSETQRNKGNFPGRFSGRQFSNSRSEMNVSTLELGDSALYLCASSVDGRRFTEAFFGQGTRLTVV.

This clone was picked up a small number of times. This chain connects TRBV5-1 to TRBJ1-3; D not resolved. Germline loops: CDR1 SGHRS, CDR2 YFSETQ. The CDR3 sequence is 14 residues long. V lost 0 bases and J lost 2, with 6 bases in between. The CDR3 loop reads CASSLAGTGNTIYF. For the CDR3, the DNA is TGCGCCAGCAGCTTGGCAGGAACTGGAAACACCATATATTTT.